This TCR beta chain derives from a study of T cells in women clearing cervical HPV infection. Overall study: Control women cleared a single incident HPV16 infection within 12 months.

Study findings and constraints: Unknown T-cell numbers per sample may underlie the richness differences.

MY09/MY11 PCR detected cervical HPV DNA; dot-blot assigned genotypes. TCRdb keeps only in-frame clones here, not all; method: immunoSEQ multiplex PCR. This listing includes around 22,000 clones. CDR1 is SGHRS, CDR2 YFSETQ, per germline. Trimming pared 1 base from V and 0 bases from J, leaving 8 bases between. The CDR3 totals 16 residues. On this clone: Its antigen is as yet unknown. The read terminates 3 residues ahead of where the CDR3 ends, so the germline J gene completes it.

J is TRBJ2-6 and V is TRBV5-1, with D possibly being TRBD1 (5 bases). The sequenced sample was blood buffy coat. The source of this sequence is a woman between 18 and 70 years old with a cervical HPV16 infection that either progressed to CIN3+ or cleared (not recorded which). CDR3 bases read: TGCGCCAGCAGCTTGCCAGGGAACTCTGGGGCCAACGTC. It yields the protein CASSLPGNSGANV. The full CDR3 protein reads CASSLPGNSGANVLTF.